Listed below are T cell receptor beta chains from one sample, sequenced in a study of cytomegalovirus exposure and HLA in healthy donors. Clones were read by immunoSEQ multiplex PCR, and TCRdb kept only the in-frame ones, dropping some. In the table there are about 180,000 clones, 77% of which are singletons. The sequencing input was PBMCs. The receptors shown here come from a man between 18 and 29 years old in good health and CMV-seronegative. The CDR3 runs from the conserved cysteine through the conserved F or W. A D gene is named only where the DNA matches it firmly. Size is omitted from some rows. Given values are once, few, many or a class for expanded clones.

abundance	j_gene	len	v_gene	d_gene	CDR3nt	CDR3aa
few	TRBJ1-1	16	TRBV4-1	TRBD1	TGCGCCAGCTCGGAGATAGACAGGGCGAGGCACACTGAAGCTTTCTTT	CASSEIDRARHTEAFF
NA	TRBJ2-3	16	TRBV5-1	TRBD2	TGCGCCAGCAGCCCCGAGGGACTAATAAACACAGATACGCAGTATTTT	CASSPEGLINTDTQYF
NA	TRBJ2-1	16	TRBV7-2	TRBD2	TGTGCCAGCAGCTGGCGGGGGGATCTAGTTAACAATGAGCAGTTCTTC	CASSWRGDLVNNEQFF
NA	TRBJ2-1	17	TRBV7-2	NA	TGTGCCAGCAGCTACTTCCCGACACGGTCGATGGGCGATGAGCAGTTCTTC	CASSYFPTRSMGDEQFF
NA	TRBJ1-3	14	TRBV18	NA	TGTGCCAGCTCACCACGCGGGGGTGAAAACACCATATATTTT	CASSPRGGENTIYF
NA	TRBJ2-1	15	TRBV11-2	NA	TGTGCCAGCAGCTTGAGGACAGCCGCTTACAATGAGCAGTTCTTC	CASSLRTAAYNEQFF
NA	TRBJ2-5	18	TRBV2	TRBD2	TGTGCCAGCAGTGAGGGGGCTAGCGGGAGCTTTAGGGAAGAGACCCAGTACTTC	CASSEGASGSFREETQYF
NA	TRBJ1-1	16	TRBV18	NA	TGTGCCAGCTCACCCACCGGGTCAGGCGGGGGCTCTGAAGCTTTCTTT	CASSPTGSGGGSEAFF
NA	TRBJ1-1	14	TRBV7-2	NA	TGTGCCAGCAGCCGGGGAGGCCCGAACACTGAAGCTTTCTTT	CASSRGGPNTEAFF
few	TRBJ2-1	14	TRBV6-1	NA	TGTGCCAGCAGTTCGCGGACAGTCTACAATGAGCAGTTCTTC	CASSSRTVYNEQFF
few	TRBJ2-6	17	TRBV5-1	TRBD1	TGCGCCAGCAGCTTTTTTCCCCAGGGGGCTGGGGCCAACGTCCTGACTTTC	CASSFFPQGAGANVLTF
NA	TRBJ2-5	14	TRBV5-4	NA	TGTGCCAGCAGCTGGGCCCTGTCCCAAGAGACCCAGTACTTC	CASSWALSQETQYF
NA	TRBJ2-7	14	TRBV5-1	NA	TGCGCCAGCAGCGCCGGACAGCCCCCCTACGAGCAGTACTTC	CASSAGQPPYEQYF
NA	TRBJ2-1	18	TRBV11-3	TRBD2	TGTGCCAGCAGCTTATGGTCTTATCCGGCGGGAGTTCCGAGTGAGCAGTTCTTC	CASSLWSYPAGVPSEQFF
NA	TRBJ2-1	15	TRBV21-1	NA	TGTGCCAGCACCCAGGGGCAGGATTCCTACAATGAGCAGTTCTTC	CASTQGQDSYNEQFF
NA	TRBJ2-4	14	TRBV7-9	NA	TGTGCCAGCAGCTTCGGGGGTGCCAAAAACATTCAGTACTTC	CASSFGGAKNIQYF
NA	TRBJ1-4	13	TRBV14	NA	TGTGCCAGCAGCCTACAGGGTTTCGGAAAACTGTTTTTT	CASSLQGFGKLFF
NA	TRBJ2-1	15	TRBV27	TRBD2	TGTGCCAGCAGTTTAAGGGACTACCACCGAGAAAAGCAGTTCTTC	CASSLRDYHREKQFF
NA	TRBJ1-2	13	TRBV30	TRBD1	TGTGCCTGGAGTGTACAGGGGCTCGATGGCTACACCTTC	CAWSVQGLDGYTF
NA	TRBJ1-1	14	TRBV6-6	TRBD1	TGTGCCAGCAGCCTACAGGGGGGGGTACCTGAAGCTTTCTTT	CASSLQGGVPEAFF
NA	TRBJ2-1	13	TRBV27	NA	TGTGCCAGCAGTTTAAGGGGCTACAATGAGCAGTTCTTC	CASSLRGYNEQFF
NA	TRBJ2-1	16	TRBV13	NA	TGTGCCAGCAGCCCCCCATGGGCCCAGGAATCTGGTGAGCAGTTCTTC	CASSPPWAQESGEQFF
NA	TRBJ2-5	15	TRBV7-2	TRBD2	TGTGCCAGCAGCTTAGTGGCGGGGGGAGGGGAGACCCAGTACTTC	CASSLVAGGGETQYF
NA	TRBJ2-3	15	TRBV5-8	TRBD2	TGTGCCAGCAGCTTGGAAGCGGGGGGGGCTTTGGGGCAGTATTTT	CASSLEAGGALGQYF
NA	TRBJ1-4	15	TRBV6-1	TRBD1	TGTGCCAGCAGTCTTCTGACAGGGGGGAATGAAAAACTGTTTTTT	CASSLLTGGNEKLFF
NA	TRBJ2-5	14	TRBV6-1	NA	TGTGCCAGCAGTGTCTACGGAGGAGGAGAGACCCAGTACTTC	CASSVYGGGETQYF
NA	TRBJ1-2	18	TRBV30	NA	TGTGCCTGGAGTCCCCCCGGGGCAGCCTATAGGGAGGGCTATGGCTACACCTTC	CAWSPPGAAYREGYGYTF
NA	TRBJ2-2	15	TRBV18	NA	TGTGCCAGCCATCGACAGGGACTTGACACCGGGGAGCTGTTTTTT	CASHRQGLDTGELFF
NA	TRBJ2-1	19	TRBV4-2	NA	TGTGCCAGCAGCCAGCTAAAAAAGGGGGCTAGCGGGTCCTACAATGAGCAGTTCTTC	CASSQLKKGASGSYNEQFF
NA	TRBJ1-2	13	TRBV18	TRBD1	TGTGCCAGCTCACTCGACAGGGCTTATGGCTACACCTTC	CASSLDRAYGYTF
NA	TRBJ1-5	15	TRBV10-3	NA	TGTGCCATCAGTGCGGGAAGGGATGGCAATCAGCCCCAGCATTTT	CAISAGRDGNQPQHF
NA	TRBJ1-2	15	TRBV7-6	NA	TGTGCCAGCAGCTTTGGCCAGGGGTTCAACTATGGCTACACCTTC	CASSFGQGFNYGYTF
few	TRBJ2-7	14	TRBV6-1	NA	TGTGCCAGCAGTTCCCTCGTGGCGGTTTTGGAGCAGTACTTC	CASSSLVAVLEQYF
NA	TRBJ2-3	17	TRBV5-6	TRBD2	TGTGCCAGCAGCTTGGGCGCTAGCGGGGGGGCTTGGGATACGCAGTATTTT	CASSLGASGGAWDTQYF
NA	TRBJ1-1	16	TRBV7-3	NA	TGTGCCAGCAGCTTACCTGGGCAGAGCATGAACACTGAAGCTTTCTTT	CASSLPGQSMNTEAFF
NA	TRBJ1-2	13	TRBV19	NA	TGTGCCAGTAGTCTTGGCAGGGGCTATGGCTACACCTTC	CASSLGRGYGYTF
NA	TRBJ2-7	16	TRBV13	TRBD2	TGTGCCAGCAGCCGCCAAAGGACTAGCGGGACCTACGAGCAGTACTTC	CASSRQRTSGTYEQYF
NA	TRBJ2-3	16	TRBV4-1	NA	TGCGCCAGCAGCCCCGTGCACTCTGGAGGCACAGATACGCAGTATTTT	CASSPVHSGGTDTQYF
once	TRBJ2-2	13	TRBV30	TRBD1	TGTGCCTGGTCCCCCGACAGGGCCGGGGAGCTGTTTTTT	CAWSPDRAGELFF
NA	TRBJ2-4	13	TRBV29-1	NA	TGCAGCGTCGCCCCCCAAGCACAGGGCATTCAGTACTTC	CSVAPQAQGIQYF
NA	TRBJ2-7	15	TRBV9	TRBD1	TGTGCCAGCAGCGCGGGGACAGGCTCAACCTACGAGCAGTACTTC	CASSAGTGSTYEQYF
NA	TRBJ1-3	15	TRBV28	TRBD1	TGTGCCAGCACGGGAGGGGGCTGGGCTGGAAACACCATATATTTT	CASTGGGWAGNTIYF
NA	TRBJ2-3	13	TRBV30	TRBD2	TGTGCCTGGAGTGGGCTAGCGGGAGATACGCAGTATTTT	CAWSGLAGDTQYF
NA	TRBJ1-1	15	TRBV6-1	TRBD1	TGTGCCAGCAGTGAGGCCCGGACAGGGATCACTGAAGCTTTCTTT	CASSEARTGITEAFF
NA	TRBJ1-2	13	TRBV30	TRBD1	TGTGCCTGGAGCCAGACAGGGGGCAGTGGCTACACCTTC	CAWSQTGGSGYTF
NA	TRBJ2-3	15	TRBV19	NA	TGTGCCAGTAGTCCGGGGACATTTGCCACAGATACGCAGTATTTT	CASSPGTFATDTQYF
NA	TRBJ1-2	13	TRBV6-1	TRBD1	TGTGCCAGCATCCCGGGGACAGGCTATGGCTACACCTTC	CASIPGTGYGYTF
NA	TRBJ2-7	13	TRBV5-6	NA	TGTGCCAGCAGCTTGGGTAGCGGATACGAGCAGTACTTC	CASSLGSGYEQYF
once	TRBJ2-2	17	TRBV6-1	TRBD2	TGTGCCAGCAGTGAAGGAATCGGGGGGTTGAGCACCGGGGAGCTGTTTTTT	CASSEGIGGLSTGELFF
NA	TRBJ2-2	15	TRBV7-9	TRBD2	TGTGCCAGCAGCGCCACTAGCGGGGTCATCGGGGAGCTGTTTTTT	CASSATSGVIGELFF